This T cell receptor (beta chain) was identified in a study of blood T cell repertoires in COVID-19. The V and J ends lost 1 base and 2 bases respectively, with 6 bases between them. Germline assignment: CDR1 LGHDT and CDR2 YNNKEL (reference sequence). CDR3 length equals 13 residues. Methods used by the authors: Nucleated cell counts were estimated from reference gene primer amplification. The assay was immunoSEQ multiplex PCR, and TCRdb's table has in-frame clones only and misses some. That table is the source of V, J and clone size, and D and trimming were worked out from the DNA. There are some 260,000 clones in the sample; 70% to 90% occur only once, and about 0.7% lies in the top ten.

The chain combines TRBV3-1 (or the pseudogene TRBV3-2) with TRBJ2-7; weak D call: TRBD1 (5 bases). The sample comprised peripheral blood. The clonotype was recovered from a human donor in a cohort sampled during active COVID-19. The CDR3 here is CASSQGQTYEQYF. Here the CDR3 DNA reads TGTGCCAGCAGCCAAGGACAGACCTACGAGCAGTACTTC.